This T cell receptor beta chain was recovered during a study of identifying expanded T cells in peripheral blood. Trimming removed 3 bases from V and 0 bases from J, with 12 bases in between. The CDR3 contains 15 residues. Germline loops: CDR1 MDHEN, CDR2 SYDVKM. This table comes from immunoSEQ multiplex PCR, and its TCRdb copy is limited to in-frame clones, with some not included. The sample contains about 130,000 clones, 86% of which appear only once. Sequencing input: blood. The sequence derives from a person aged 18-70 years in good health. This chain uses TRBV28 with TRBJ2-7; D might be TRBD1 (6 bases). The CDR3 spells CASSLRGWSSYEQYF. DNA for the CDR3: TGTGCCAGCAGTTTGAGGGGGTGGAGCTCCTACGAGCAGTACTTC.